A single sample is the source of the 15 T cell receptor beta chains below, sequenced in a study of OX40 agonist ivuxolimab in advanced cancers. Using immunoSEQ multiplex PCR, the repertoire was profiled, and TCRdb retains in-frame clones only, with some absent. The sample comprises about 77,000 clones, 80% to 90% of which are singletons, and approximately 0.75% rests with the top ten. The specimen comprised CD4+ or CD8+ T cells sorted from blood, sampled in a trial of the OX40 agonist ivuxolimab. The receptors were gathered from an adult with an advanced solid tumor such as melanoma, head and neck, liver or kidney cancer.

CDR3: CASSTGLQETQYF. The CDR3 DNA sequence: TGTGCCAGCAGCACCGGTCTCCAAGAGACCCAGTACTTC. The genes are TRBV7-2 and TRBJ2-5; D is uncertain. V lost 5 bases and J 1 base, leaving 8 bases between the germline ends. In germline, CDR1 is SGHTA, CDR2 FQGNSA. This CDR3 region has 13 residues.

The V gene is TRBV2, the J gene TRBJ2-7; D uncertain. CDR3 length equals 15 residues. Trimming took 1 base from V and 0 from J, leaving 10 bases between them. Per the germline V gene, CDR1 is SNHLY and CDR2 is FYNNEI. CDR3 protein: CASSEVRRSSYEQYF. The CDR3 DNA reads as TGTGCCAGCAGTGAAGTTCGAAGGAGCTCCTACGAGCAGTACTTC.

V gene TRBV19 combines with J gene TRBJ2-3, with a possible D match to TRBD1 (6 bases). V gave up 5 bases and J gave up 0 bases, with 15 bases separating them. Germline V CDR1 and CDR2: LNHDA, SQIVND (reference sequence). The CDR3 is 16 amino acids. In nucleotides, the CDR3 is TGTGCCAGTAGTTCACTATCGACAGGTAGCACAGATACGCAGTATTTT. Protein sequence: CASSSLSTGSTDTQYF. The full variable domain, completed using reference TRBV19 and TRBJ2-3, is DGGITQSPKYLFRKEGQNVTLSCEQNLNHDAMYWYRQDPGQGLRLIYYSQIVNDFQKGDIAEGYSVSREKKESFPLTVTSAQKNPTAFYLCASSSLSTGSTDTQYFGPGTRLTVL.

The rearrangement uses TRBV18 and TRBJ1-1; possibly TRBD1 for D (5 bases). CDR3 length: 13 residues. Germline assignment: CDR1 KGHSH and CDR2 LQKENI. Trimming shortened V by 2 bases and J by 5 bases, and 9 bases separated the two germline ends. CDR3 sequence: CASSPGTPTEAFF. DNA of the CDR3: TGTGCCAGCTCACCAGGGACTCCTACTGAAGCTTTCTTT.

This clone occurred a few times. This chain connects TRBV5-3 to TRBJ1-5; tentatively, D is TRBD1 (6 bases). Being an ORF, TRBV5-3 has a function that is uncertain. The V gene lost 6 bases and the J gene lost 9 bases, with 13 bases spanning the gap. The CDR3 is made up of 12 amino acids. The CDR3 reads CARILQGRPQHF. DNA of the CDR3: TGTGCCAGAATCCTTCAGGGGAGGCCCCAGCATTTT.

The CDR3 loop is CATSLTRRSTDTQYF. The CDR3 region has the DNA TGTGCCACCAGCCTAACGAGGAGGTCCACAGATACGCAGTATTTT. The chain is built from TRBV15 and TRBJ2-3; weak D call: TRBD2 (5 bases). Per the germline V gene, CDR1 is LNHNV and CDR2 is YYDKDF (reference sequence). Trimming left V 5 bases short and J 2 bases short, with 14 bases between. The CDR3 totals 15 residues.

The chain uses TRBV30 and TRBJ1-5, with D maybe TRBD1 (5 bases). V gave up 5 bases and J gave up 4 bases, with 12 bases separating them. The CDR3 spans 13 residues. The V gene's germline CDR1 is GTSNPN and CDR2 SVGIG (reference sequence). The CDR3 DNA sequence: TGTGCCTGGGGGCCGGGGGGAAATCAGCCCCAGCATTTT. Residues: CAWGPGGNQPQHF. Combining the CDR3 with reference TRBV30 and TRBJ1-5 gives the whole variable domain SQTIHQWPATLVQPVGSPLSLECTVEGTSNPNLYWYRQAAGRGLQLLFYSVGIGQISSEVPQNLSASRPQDRQFILSSKKLLLSDSGFYLCAWGPGGNQPQHFGDGTRLSIL.

The V gene is TRBV29-1, the J gene TRBJ2-2, with D possibly TRBD2 on 6 matching bases. Germline CDR1 reads SQVTM; CDR2 reads ANQGSEA. The CDR3 covers 15 residues. Trimming removed 6 bases at V and 3 bases at J, with 17 bases between. The CDR3 here is CSVGGPTADTGELFF. DNA of the CDR3: TGCAGCGTCGGGGGACCCACCGCTGACACCGGGGAGCTGTTTTTT.

The V gene is TRBV5-6, the J gene TRBJ2-3; TRBD2 matches at 10 bases. The CDR3 contains 17 residues. CDR1 SGHDT and CDR2 YYEEEE come from the germline V gene. V shed 2 bases and J 2 bases; nucleotides not matched to a gene: 8. The CDR3 sequence: CASSFWLAGAFTDTQYF. CDR3 in DNA: TGTGCCAGCAGCTTTTGGCTAGCGGGGGCCTTCACAGATACGCAGTATTTT.

The rearrangement joins TRBV5-1 to TRBJ2-7, with TRBD1 identical over 9 bases. With 4 bases clipped from V and 5 bases from J, the junction kept 10 bases outside the gene matches. CDR1 and CDR2 from the germline V gene are SGHRS and YFSETQ. The CDR3 has 15 residues. The CDR3 is CASSLGTGKLDEQYF. The CDR3 DNA reads as TGCGCCAGCAGCCTGGGGACAGGGAAGTTGGACGAGCAGTACTTC.

The chain combines TRBV11-2 with TRBJ2-7; 7 nucleotides match TRBD2. CDR1 and CDR2 (germline): SGHAT, FQNNGV. The CDR3 loop spans 14 amino acids. V lost 5 bases to trimming and J lost 4 bases; unmatched junction nucleotides: 8. CDR3 nucleotides: TGTGCCAGCAGCCCGGCGGTGGGAGGGTACGAGCAGTACTTC. Translating gives CASSPAVGGYEQYF.

The chain employs TRBV2 and TRBJ2-5, with 8 positions matching TRBD1. The CDR3 is 15 residues long. Germline V gene data show CDR1 as SNHLY and CDR2 as FYNNEI. Losses at the gene ends were 6 bases for V and 4 bases for J; bases not matched to a gene: 10. This chain's CDR3 is CASRVGDTGGETQYF. The CDR3 DNA follows: TGTGCCAGCAGAGTAGGGGATACAGGGGGAGAGACCCAGTACTTC.

The chain uses TRBV7-3 and TRBJ1-5, with 7 bases matching TRBD1. Germline-derived CDR1 and CDR2 are SGHTA and FQGTGA. The CDR3 contains 18 residues. The V and J ends lost 5 bases and 4 bases, in that order; junction bases with no gene match: 17. The CDR3 loop is CASSATGRGLSWNQPQHF. CDR3 in DNA: TGTGCCAGCAGCGCCACCGGGAGGGGGCTTAGTTGGAATCAGCCCCAGCATTTT.

V and J are TRBV6-1 and TRBJ2-7; D not certain. Trimming took off 5 bases at V and 6 bases at J, with 20 bases between the two ends. In germline, CDR1 is MNHNS, CDR2 SASEGT. CDR3 length: 15 amino acids. CDR3 nucleotides: TGTGCCAGCAGTATGGGGTTTAAAGCACCGGCCGAGCAGTACTTC. This sequence encodes CASSMGFKAPAEQYF.

The chain joins TRBV28 to TRBJ2-7, with 7 nucleotides matching TRBD1. The CDR3 spans 13 residues. The trim removed 5 bases at V and 4 bases at J, leaving 5 bases unmatched. Germline CDR1 reads MDHEN; CDR2 reads SYDVKM. CDR3 amino acids: CASSAPRGYEQYF. The DNA for the CDR3 is TGTGCCAGCAGTGCACCCAGGGGGTACGAGCAGTACTTC.